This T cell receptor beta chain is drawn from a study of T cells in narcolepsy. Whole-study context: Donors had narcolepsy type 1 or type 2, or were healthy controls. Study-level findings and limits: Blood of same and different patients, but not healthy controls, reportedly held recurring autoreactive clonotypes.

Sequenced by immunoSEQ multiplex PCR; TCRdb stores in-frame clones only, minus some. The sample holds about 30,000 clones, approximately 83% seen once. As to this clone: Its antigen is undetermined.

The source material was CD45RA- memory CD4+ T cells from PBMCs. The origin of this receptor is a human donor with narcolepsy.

The CDR3 here is CAWSVRGGTEAFF. CDR3 in DNA: TGTGCCTGGAGTGTCAGGGGTGGCACTGAAGCTTTCTTT. V gene TRBV30 combines with J gene TRBJ1-1; a possible D gene is TRBD1 (6 bases). This CDR3 is 13 amino acids long. Germline V gene data show CDR1 as GTSNPN and CDR2 as SVGIG (reference sequence). V was shortened by 0 bases and J by 4 bases, with 9 bases between the two germline ends.